Sequencing of this T cell receptor (beta chain) was carried out in a study of shared clonotypes between healthy human individuals. The V end lost 4 bases, the J end lost 0 bases, and 13 bases lay between the germline ends. Germline V gene lookup returns CDR1 SGHVS and CDR2 FQNEAQ. CDR3 size: 16 residues. Sequencing used immunoSEQ multiplex PCR; TCRdb keeps in-frame clones, though not all of them. The sample carries about half a million clones, roughly 85% recorded once. Genomic DNA of unsorted samples came from tens of millions of PBMCs. The V gene is TRBV7-8, the J gene TRBJ1-3; perhaps TRBD1 as D (6 bases). Material for sequencing was PBMCs. The TCR was taken from a middle-aged woman in good health. Some clones in this sample may be carry-over from other donors' samples. For the CDR3, the DNA is TGTGCCAGCAGCTGGAGGACAGTGAGCTCTGGAAACACCATATATTTT. Protein sequence: CASSWRTVSSGNTIYF. The complete variable domain, with remaining parts taken from reference TRBV7-8 and TRBJ1-3, reads GAGVSQSPRYKVAKRGQDVALRCDPISGHVSLFWYQQALGQGPEFLTYFQNEAQLDKSGLPSDRFFAERPEGSVSTLKIQRTQQEDSAVYLCASSWRTVSSGNTIYFGEGSWLTVV.